The 28 T cell receptor beta chains in this list originate from one sample, sequenced in a study of shared clonotypes between healthy human individuals. Here immunoSEQ multiplex PCR was the method, and the copy in TCRdb shows in-frame clones only, minus some. Counted here are about 2.4 million clones, around 90% occurring once; the ten biggest clones make up around 0.14%. Sequencing was performed on naive CD4+ T cells sorted from blood. Described subset: CD45RA+ positively selected. These receptors were taken from a man younger than 35 in good health.

In the case of this clone: Other nucleotide sequences in the sample specify the same CDR3. The chain carries TRBV7-9 and TRBJ2-7; weak D call: TRBD1 (6 bases). V was trimmed by 6 bases and J by 2 bases, leaving 14 bases between them. Germline loops: CDR1 SEHNR, CDR2 FQNEAQ (reference sequence). The CDR3 extends over 14 amino acids. The CDR3 sequence is CASSAGTPPYEQYF. The CDR3, as DNA: TGTGCCAGCAGTGCCGGGACACCTCCCTACGAGCAGTACTTC.

The rearrangement joins TRBV6-1 to TRBJ2-3, with unresolved D. Trimming removed 10 bases from V and 3 bases from J, with 17 bases in between. This CDR3 is built from 14 residues. Germline assignment: CDR1 MNHNS and CDR2 SASEGT. This chain's CDR3 is CATKLYYSTDTQYF. In DNA form, the CDR3 reads TGTGCCACCAAGCTGTACTACTCTACAGATACGCAGTATTTT.

Notes on this clone: Other DNA sequences from this sample encode an identical CDR3 as well. This chain joins TRBV11-2 and TRBJ1-6; TRBD1 aligns across 10 bases. The CDR3 runs 16 residues. The V gene end was trimmed by 1 base and the J gene end by 6 bases; junction bases not matched to a gene: 3. Germline loops: CDR1 SGHAT, CDR2 FQNNGV. The CDR3 DNA is TGTGCCAGCAGCTTAGCAGGACAGGGGGTTAATTCACCCCTCCACTTT. This codes for CASSLAGQGVNSPLHF. Based on the CDR3 plus reference TRBV11-2 and TRBJ1-6, the full variable domain is EAGVAQSPRYKIIEKRQSVAFWCNPISGHATLYWYQQILGQGPKLLIQFQNNGVVDDSQLPKDRFSAERLKGVDSTLKIQPAKLEDSAVYLCASSLAGQGVNSPLHFGNGTRLTVT.

The V gene is TRBV4-3, the J gene TRBJ2-1; D is unresolved. V was clipped by 5 bases and J by 5 bases, with 16 bases between them. The germline CDR1 and CDR2 sequences are LGHNA and YSLEER. The CDR3 runs 15 residues. The CDR3 DNA follows: TGCGCCAGCAGCAACATAGGTTGGGCAGACAATGAGCAGTTCTTC. It yields the protein CASSNIGWADNEQFF.

The V call is TRBV29-1, the J call TRBJ1-2; 7 positions match TRBD1. The CDR3 length is 13 residues. Trimming cost V 5 bases and J 4 bases; bases outside gene matches: 7. Looked up from germline, CDR1 is SQVTM and CDR2 is ANQGSEA. For the CDR3, the DNA is TGCAGCGTTAGAGGACAGGAGCCCTATGGCTACACCTTC. It codes for CSVRGQEPYGYTF.

In DNA, the CDR3 is TGTGCCAGCAGTTCCAGAGCTAATAATTCACCCCTCCACTTT. This gives the protein CASSSRANNSPLHF. The chain links TRBV27 to TRBJ1-6; D is undetermined. Germline V CDR1 and CDR2: MNHEY, SMNVEV (reference sequence). Trimming cost V 4 bases and J 5 bases, with 9 bases left between them. This CDR3 comprises 14 residues.

This clone appeared a single time. This chain uses TRBV27 with TRBJ1-6; D is undetermined. Germline CDR1 is MNHEY and CDR2 is SMNVEV (reference sequence). Between the trimmed V and J ends, which lost 3 bases and 6 bases, there was a span of 6 bases. CDR3 length equals 13 residues. CDR3 residues: CASSLSGNSPLHF. For the CDR3, the DNA is TGTGCCAGCAGTTTGTCCGGTAATTCACCCCTCCACTTT.

The V and J genes are TRBV30 and TRBJ1-3; unclear D gene. The CDR3 spans 15 residues. Germline-derived CDR1 and CDR2 are GTSNPN and SVGIG (reference sequence). Between the trimmed V and J ends, which lost 1 base and 5 bases, there was a span of 15 bases. In DNA form, the CDR3 reads TGTGCCTGGAGTGACGGCTCCCCTCGAAGAAACACCATATATTTT. This sequence encodes CAWSDGSPRRNTIYF.

The chain uses TRBV5-5 and TRBJ1-5; no clear D. The germline V and J ends were trimmed by 2 bases and 0 bases, with 6 bases remaining between them. From germline, CDR1 is SGHKS and CDR2 YYEKEE (reference sequence). This CDR3 contains 14 residues. Here the CDR3 DNA reads TGTGCCAGCAGCTTTACAGATAGCAATCAGCCCCAGCATTTT. This translates into CASSFTDSNQPQHF.

This clone was counted a few times. Other nucleotide sequences from this sample produce the same CDR3. The chain joins TRBV7-2 to TRBJ2-7; 9 bases agree with TRBD2. V lost 3 bases to trimming and J lost 3 bases; unmatched junction nucleotides: 0. The CDR3 extends over 13 amino acids. Germline lookup yields CDR1 SGHTA and CDR2 FQGNSA. CDR3 amino acids: CASSFSGSYEQYF. The DNA for the CDR3 is TGTGCCAGCAGCTTTAGCGGGAGCTACGAGCAGTACTTC.

The rearrangement uses TRBV5-1 and TRBJ1-3, with D possibly being TRBD1 (5 bases). The CDR3 runs to 12 residues. Germline V gene lookup returns CDR1 SGHRS and CDR2 YFSETQ. Trimming left V 2 bases short and J 8 bases short, with 8 bases between. The CDR3 bases are TGCGCCAGCAGCTTCTCGGGGGACACCATATATTTT. Its protein is CASSFSGDTIYF.

The rearrangement uses TRBV21-1 and TRBJ1-1; TRBD1 is the table's D call, not checked against the DNA. TRBV21-1 is recorded as a pseudogene. This CDR3 contains 14 residues. The CDR3 is CASSQTGTNTEAFF. CDR3 nucleotides: TGTGCCAGCTCTCAGACAGGGACCAACACTGAAGCTTTCTTT.

The V call is TRBV18, the J call TRBJ2-1; 9 bases fit TRBD2. Trimming cost V 3 bases and J 9 bases; bases outside gene matches: 9. The CDR3 extends over 15 amino acids. CDR1 is KGHSH and CDR2 is LQKENI in the germline V gene. The DNA of the CDR3 is TGTGCCAGCTCACCTGGCGGGAGGGCAGTCGGTGAGCAGTTCTTC. It encodes CASSPGGRAVGEQFF.

The chain employs TRBV11-3 and TRBJ2-7, with D uncertain. The germline V and J ends were trimmed by 0 bases and 2 bases, with 11 bases remaining between them. Germline CDR1 reads SGHNT; CDR2 reads YENEEA. The CDR3 is 15 amino acids. The CDR3 protein is CASSLDSRGPYEQYF. In DNA form, the CDR3 reads TGTGCCAGCAGCTTAGATAGTCGAGGCCCCTACGAGCAGTACTTC.

The J gene is TRBJ1-1, the V gene TRBV29-1; TRBD1 matches at 10 bases. The V gene's germline CDR1 is SQVTM and CDR2 ANQGSEA. The CDR3 extends over 10 amino acids. Unmatched junction bases numbered 1, after V lost 5 bases and J lost 10 bases. In nucleotides, the CDR3 is TGCAGCGTTTGGACAGGGGGAGCTTTCTTT. Amino acid sequence: CSVWTGGAFF.

The V gene is TRBV4-1, the J gene TRBJ2-1, with 9 bases identical to TRBD2. J was trimmed by 6 bases and V by 0 bases; bases with no gene match: 9. The CDR3 covers 17 residues. From germline, CDR1 is MGHRA and CDR2 YSYEKL. As DNA, the CDR3 is TGCGCCAGCAGCCAAGAAGTAGGCGGGGGGGCCAGCAATGAGCAGTTCTTC. Protein product: CASSQEVGGGASNEQFF.

The rearrangement uses TRBV5-1 and TRBJ2-7, with D tentatively TRBD1 (5 bases). Germline-derived CDR1 and CDR2 are SGHRS and YFSETQ. This CDR3 contains 15 residues. Between the trimmed V and J ends, which lost 0 bases and 4 bases, there was a span of 14 bases. The CDR3 sequence is CASSLALMGPYEQYF. CDR3 sequence (DNA): TGCGCCAGCAGCTTGGCCCTTATGGGGCCTTACGAGCAGTACTTC.

The rearrangement joins TRBV6-6 to TRBJ2-7, with TRBD1 matching over 12 bases. This CDR3 is built from 15 residues. With V trimmed by 6 bases and J by 4 bases, 7 bases remained unmatched. Germline CDR1 is MNHNY and CDR2 is SVGAGI (reference sequence). CDR3 nucleotide sequence: TGTGCCAGCAGCCATCCGGGACAGGGGGCGTACGAGCAGTACTTC. Amino acids: CASSHPGQGAYEQYF.

V gene TRBV7-9 combines with J gene TRBJ2-7; possibly TRBD1 or TRBD2 for D (5 bases each). Germline V gene lookup returns CDR1 SEHNR and CDR2 FQNEAQ (reference sequence). CDR3 length: 15 residues. The germline V and J ends were trimmed by 2 bases and 5 bases, with 16 bases remaining between them. As DNA, the CDR3 is TGTGCCAGCAGCTTACCGGGACCGACCAGCGACGAGCAGTACTTC. It translates to CASSLPGPTSDEQYF.

The chain carries TRBV5-4 and TRBJ2-1; 8 positions match TRBD2. CDR3 length: 15 amino acids. Trimming removed 4 bases from V and 10 bases from J; junction bases left unmatched: 13. Germline V gene lookup returns CDR1 SGHNT and CDR2 YYREEE (reference sequence). CDR3 amino acids: CASSRPGLDFGEQFF. DNA of the CDR3: TGTGCCAGCAGCCGGCCGGGACTAGATTTCGGGGAGCAGTTCTTC. Together with reference TRBV5-4 and TRBJ2-1, the CDR3 gives the full variable domain: ETGVTQSPTHLIKTRGQQVTLRCSSQSGHNTVSWYQQALGQGPQFIFQYYREEENGRGNFPPRFSGLQFPNYSSELNVNALELDDSALYLCASSRPGLDFGEQFFGPGTRLTVL.

Points on this clone: The same CDR3 can be traced to other DNA sequences in this sample. J is TRBJ2-2 and V is TRBV18, with D perhaps matching TRBD2 (5 bases). The germline V and J ends were trimmed by 3 bases and 6 bases, with 11 bases remaining between them. CDR1 and CDR2 (germline): KGHSH, LQKENI. This CDR3 is built from 14 residues. CDR3 nucleotides: TGTGCCAGCTCACCTCTTGAGGGCTCCGGGGAGCTGTTTTTT. It specifies CASSPLEGSGELFF.

The CDR3 loop is CASSLLGRDSYEQYF. The CDR3 region has the DNA TGTGCCAGCAGTTTATTGGGCAGGGACTCCTACGAGCAGTACTTC. V gene TRBV27 combines with J gene TRBJ2-7; D might be TRBD1 (5 bases). CDR1 is MNHEY and CDR2 is SMNVEV in the germline V gene (reference sequence). There are 15 residues in the CDR3. V dropped 1 base and J dropped 0 bases, with 10 bases sitting between them.

V usage is TRBV18 and J usage is TRBJ2-1; TRBD1 agrees at 7 bases. Germline V gene lookup returns CDR1 KGHSH and CDR2 LQKENI. The ends lost 3 bases at V and 3 bases at J; junction bases unmatched: 5. This CDR3 comprises 15 residues. Written as DNA, the CDR3 is TGTGCCAGCTCACCTCTCGGGACAGACTACAATGAGCAGTTCTTC. Translating it yields CASSPLGTDYNEQFF.

V and J are TRBV28 and TRBJ1-1; D is unresolved. V was shortened by 1 base and J by 1 base, with 7 bases between the two germline ends. The CDR3 consists of 14 residues. The V gene's germline CDR1 is MDHEN and CDR2 SYDVKM. The CDR3 loop is CASSLFRKNTEAFF. The CDR3 DNA sequence: TGTGCCAGCAGTTTATTCAGGAAGAACACTGAAGCTTTCTTT.

As regards this clone: Other nucleotide sequences from this sample produce the same CDR3. This rearrangement joins TRBV7-9 to TRBJ1-1; the D gene is possibly TRBD1 (6 bases). Trimming left V 6 bases short and J 3 bases short, with 11 bases between. The CDR3 covers 13 residues. Looked up from germline, CDR1 is SEHNR and CDR2 is FQNEAQ (reference sequence). Here the CDR3 DNA reads TGTGCCAGCAGTCTAAAGGGGGACACTGAAGCTTTCTTT. Translated: CASSLKGDTEAFF.

This clone was seen more than once but under ten times. This chain connects TRBV6-5 to TRBJ1-6; D is possibly TRBD1 (5 bases). Germline assignment: CDR1 MNHEY and CDR2 SVGAGI. V was clipped by 6 bases and J by 13 bases, with 16 bases between them. The CDR3 runs to 13 residues. CDR3 in amino acids: CASSRNRNEPLHF. In DNA form, the CDR3 reads TGTGCCAGCAGCCGTAACAGGAATGAGCCCCTCCACTTT.

This clone was seen a few times. The CDR3 loop is CAISESAGQVAFF. As DNA, the CDR3 is TGTGCCATCAGTGAGTCGGCCGGGCAGGTAGCTTTCTTT. This chain uses TRBV10-3 with TRBJ1-1; D gene ambiguous. V was pared by 0 bases and J by 10 bases, with 12 bases between. From germline, CDR1 is ENHRY and CDR2 SYGVKD. The CDR3 extends over 13 amino acids.

As concerns this clone: At the DNA level, this CDR3 is encoded by other sequences in the same sample as well. The chain links TRBV30 to TRBJ2-3; D remains unclear. The CDR3 extends over 12 amino acids. Germline CDR1 reads GTSNPN; CDR2 reads SVGIG (reference sequence). V was cut by 1 base and J by 2 bases, with 4 bases left in between. CDR3 in amino acids: CAWSANTDTQYF. The CDR3 region has the DNA TGTGCCTGGAGTGCCAACACAGATACGCAGTATTTT.